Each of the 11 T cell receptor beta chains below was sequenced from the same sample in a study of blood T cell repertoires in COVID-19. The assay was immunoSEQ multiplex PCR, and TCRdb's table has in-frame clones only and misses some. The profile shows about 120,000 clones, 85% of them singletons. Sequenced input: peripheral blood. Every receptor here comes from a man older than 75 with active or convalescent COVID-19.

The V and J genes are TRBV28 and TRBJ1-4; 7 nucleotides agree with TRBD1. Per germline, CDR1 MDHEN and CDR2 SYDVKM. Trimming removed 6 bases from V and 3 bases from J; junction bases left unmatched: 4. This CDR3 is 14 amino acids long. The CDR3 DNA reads TGTGCCAGCAGAAAGACAGGGCCTAATGAAAAACTGTTTTTT. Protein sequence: CASRKTGPNEKLFF.

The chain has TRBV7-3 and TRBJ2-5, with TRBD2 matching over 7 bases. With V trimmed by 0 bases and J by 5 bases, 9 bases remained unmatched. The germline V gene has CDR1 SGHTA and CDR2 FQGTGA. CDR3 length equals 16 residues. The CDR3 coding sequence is TGTGCCAGCAGCTTAACGGGAAGGAGGGGAGGGGAGACCCAGTACTTC. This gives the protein CASSLTGRRGGETQYF. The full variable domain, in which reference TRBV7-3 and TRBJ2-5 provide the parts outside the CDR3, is GAGVSQTPSNKVTEKGKYVELRCDPISGHTALYWYRQSLGQGPEFLIYFQGTGAADDSGLPNDRFFAVRPEGSVSTLKIQRTERGDSAVYLCASSLTGRRGGETQYFGPGTRLLVL.

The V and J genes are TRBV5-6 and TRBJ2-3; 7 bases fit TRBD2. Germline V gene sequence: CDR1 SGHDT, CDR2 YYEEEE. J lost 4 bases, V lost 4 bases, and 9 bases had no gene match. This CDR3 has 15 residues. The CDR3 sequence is CASSEWAGAPDTQYF. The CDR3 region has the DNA TGTGCCAGCAGCGAGTGGGCGGGAGCCCCAGATACGCAGTATTTT. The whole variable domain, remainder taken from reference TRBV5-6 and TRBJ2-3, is DAGVTQSPTHLIKTRGQQVTLRCSPKSGHDTVSWYQQALGQGPQFIFQYYEEEERQRGNFPDRFSGHQFPNYSSELNVNALLLGDSALYLCASSEWAGAPDTQYFGPGTRLTVL.

The CDR3 bases are TGTGCCAGCAGCCGAGACGGGAACTATGGCTACACCTTC. This encodes CASSRDGNYGYTF. The V gene is TRBV3-1 (or the pseudogene TRBV3-2), the J gene TRBJ1-2; D is undetermined. This CDR3 has 13 residues. V lost 4 bases, J lost 2 bases, and 8 bases lay in between. From germline, CDR1 is LGHDT and CDR2 YNNKEL (reference sequence).

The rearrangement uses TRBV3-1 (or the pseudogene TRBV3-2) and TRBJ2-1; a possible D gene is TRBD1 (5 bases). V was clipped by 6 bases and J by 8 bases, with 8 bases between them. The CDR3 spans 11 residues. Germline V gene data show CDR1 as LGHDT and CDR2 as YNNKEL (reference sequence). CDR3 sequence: CASRQDYEQFF. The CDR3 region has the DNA TGTGCCAGCAGACAGGATTATGAGCAGTTCTTC.

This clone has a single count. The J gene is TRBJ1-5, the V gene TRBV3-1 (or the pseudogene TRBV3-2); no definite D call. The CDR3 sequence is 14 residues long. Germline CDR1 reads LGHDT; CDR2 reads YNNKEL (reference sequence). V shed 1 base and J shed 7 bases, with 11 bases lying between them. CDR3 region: CASSQGAENQPQHF. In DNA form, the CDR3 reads TGTGCCAGCAGCCAAGGGGCAGAGAACCAGCCCCAGCATTTT.

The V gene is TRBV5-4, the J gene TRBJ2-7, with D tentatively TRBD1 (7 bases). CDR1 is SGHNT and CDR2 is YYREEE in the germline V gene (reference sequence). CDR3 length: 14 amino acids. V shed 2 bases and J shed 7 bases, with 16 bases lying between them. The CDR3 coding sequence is TGTGCCAGCAGCTTTCCGGGACAGCTAGCGGAGCAGTACTTC. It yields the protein CASSFPGQLAEQYF.

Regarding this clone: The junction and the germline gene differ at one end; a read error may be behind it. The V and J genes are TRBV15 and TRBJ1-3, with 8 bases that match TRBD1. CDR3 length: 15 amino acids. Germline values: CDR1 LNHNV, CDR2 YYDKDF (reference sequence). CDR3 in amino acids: CASRDTGTGGNTIYF. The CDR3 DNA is TGTGCCTCCAGGGACACCGGGACAGGTGGAAACACCATATATTTT.

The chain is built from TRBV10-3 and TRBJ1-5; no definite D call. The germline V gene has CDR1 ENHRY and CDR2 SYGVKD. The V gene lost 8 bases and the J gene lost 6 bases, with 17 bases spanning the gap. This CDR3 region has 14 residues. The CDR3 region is CAIHAGGPGQPQHF. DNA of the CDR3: TGTGCCATCCACGCGGGAGGGCCAGGTCAGCCCCAGCATTTT.

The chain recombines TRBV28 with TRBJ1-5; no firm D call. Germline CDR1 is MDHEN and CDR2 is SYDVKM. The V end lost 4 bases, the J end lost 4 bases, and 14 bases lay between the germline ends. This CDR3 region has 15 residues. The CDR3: CASSSLGSTNQPQHF. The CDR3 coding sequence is TGTGCCAGCAGTTCGCTGGGCTCAACTAATCAGCCCCAGCATTTT. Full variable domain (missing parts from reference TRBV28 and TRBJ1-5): DVKVTQSSRYLVKRTGEKVFLECVQDMDHENMFWYRQDPGLGLRLIYFSYDVKMKEKGDIPEGYSVSREKKERFSLILESASTNQTSMYLCASSSLGSTNQPQHFGDGTRLSIL.

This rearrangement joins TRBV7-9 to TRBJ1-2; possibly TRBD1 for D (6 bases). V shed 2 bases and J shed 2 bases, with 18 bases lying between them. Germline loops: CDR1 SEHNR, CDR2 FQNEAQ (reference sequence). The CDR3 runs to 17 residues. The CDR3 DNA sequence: TGTGCCAGCAGCTTATTCTGGCAGGGGATGGGAAACTATGGCTACACCTTC. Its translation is CASSLFWQGMGNYGYTF.